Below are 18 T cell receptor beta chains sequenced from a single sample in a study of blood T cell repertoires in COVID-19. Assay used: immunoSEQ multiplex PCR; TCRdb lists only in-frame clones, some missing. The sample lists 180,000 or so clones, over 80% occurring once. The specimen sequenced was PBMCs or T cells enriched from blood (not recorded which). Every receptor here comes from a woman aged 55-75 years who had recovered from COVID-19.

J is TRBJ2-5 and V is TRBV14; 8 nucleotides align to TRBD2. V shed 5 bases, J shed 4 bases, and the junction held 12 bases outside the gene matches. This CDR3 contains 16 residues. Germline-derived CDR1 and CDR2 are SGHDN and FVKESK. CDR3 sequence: CASSELSGRGGETQYF. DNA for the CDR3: TGTGCCAGCAGCGAACTCAGCGGGAGAGGGGGAGAGACCCAGTACTTC.

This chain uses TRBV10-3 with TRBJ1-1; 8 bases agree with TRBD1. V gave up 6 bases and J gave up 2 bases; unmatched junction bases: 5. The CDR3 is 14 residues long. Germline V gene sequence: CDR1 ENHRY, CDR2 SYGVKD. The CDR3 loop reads CAISLGQGNTEAFF. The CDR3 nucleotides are TGTGCCATCAGCCTCGGACAGGGTAACACTGAAGCTTTCTTT.

The CDR3 region has the DNA TGTGCCAGCAGTGCCGCGGGGACGGTCTCTAACTATGGCTACACCTTC. Its translation: CASSAAGTVSNYGYTF. The rearrangement links TRBV6-1 to TRBJ1-2; TRBD1 might be the D (5 bases). Trimming removed 4 bases at V and 0 bases at J, with 15 bases between. The CDR3 totals 16 residues. Looked up from germline, CDR1 is MNHNS and CDR2 is SASEGT.

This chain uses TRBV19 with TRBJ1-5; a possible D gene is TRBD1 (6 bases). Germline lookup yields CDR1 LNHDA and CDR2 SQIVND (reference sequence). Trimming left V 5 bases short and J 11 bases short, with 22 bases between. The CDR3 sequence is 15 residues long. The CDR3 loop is CASSPQGQPAQAQHF. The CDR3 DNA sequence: TGTGCCAGTAGTCCCCAGGGGCAGCCCGCACAGGCCCAGCATTTT.

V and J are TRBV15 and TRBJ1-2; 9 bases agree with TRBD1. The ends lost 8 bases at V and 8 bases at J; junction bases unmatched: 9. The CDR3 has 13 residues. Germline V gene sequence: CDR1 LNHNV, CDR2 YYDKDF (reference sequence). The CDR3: CATGRDRVGGYTF. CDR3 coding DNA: TGTGCCACCGGCCGGGACAGGGTAGGAGGCTACACCTTC. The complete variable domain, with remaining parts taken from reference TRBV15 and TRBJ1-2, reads DAMVIQNPRYQVTQFGKPVTLSCSQTLNHNVMYWYQQKSSQAPKLLFHYYDKDFNNEADTPDNFQSRRPNTSFCFLDIRSPGLGDTAMYLCATGRDRVGGYTFGSGTRLTVV.

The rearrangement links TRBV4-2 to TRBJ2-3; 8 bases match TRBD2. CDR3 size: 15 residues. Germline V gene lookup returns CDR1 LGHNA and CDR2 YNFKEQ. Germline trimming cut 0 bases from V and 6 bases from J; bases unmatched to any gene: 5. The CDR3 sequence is CASSQDRTSLDTQYF. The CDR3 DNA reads TGTGCCAGCAGCCAAGATAGGACTAGCTTGGATACGCAGTATTTT.

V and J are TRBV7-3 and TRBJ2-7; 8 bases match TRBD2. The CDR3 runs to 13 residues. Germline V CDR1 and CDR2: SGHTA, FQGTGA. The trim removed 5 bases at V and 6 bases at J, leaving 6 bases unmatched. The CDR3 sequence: CASSPGLVSEQYF. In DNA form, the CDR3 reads TGTGCCAGCAGCCCGGGACTAGTATCCGAGCAGTACTTC.

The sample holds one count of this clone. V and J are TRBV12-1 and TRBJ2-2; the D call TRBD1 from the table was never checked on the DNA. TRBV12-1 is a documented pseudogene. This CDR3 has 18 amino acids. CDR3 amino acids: CASSFRVVSDINTGELFF. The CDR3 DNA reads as TGTGCCAGCAGCTTTCGGGTTGTTTCGGACATCAACACCGGGGAGCTGTTTTTT.

In DNA form, the CDR3 reads TGCGCCAGCAGTGAGTCAGGGGTAGCGGGGGGCCCCTACGAGCAGTACTTC. Residues: CASSESGVAGGPYEQYF. The gene calls are TRBV10-2 and TRBJ2-7, with TRBD2 identical over 10 bases. V trimming: 0 bases; J trimming: 2 bases; junction bases outside the gene matches: 7. The CDR3 is 17 residues long. Germline CDR1 is WSHSY and CDR2 is SAAADI.

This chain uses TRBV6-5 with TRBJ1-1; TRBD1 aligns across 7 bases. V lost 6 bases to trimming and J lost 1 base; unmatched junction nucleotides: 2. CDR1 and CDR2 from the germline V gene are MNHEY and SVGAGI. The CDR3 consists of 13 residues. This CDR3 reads CASSDRENTEAFF. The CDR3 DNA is TGTGCCAGCAGCGACAGGGAGAACACTGAAGCTTTCTTT.

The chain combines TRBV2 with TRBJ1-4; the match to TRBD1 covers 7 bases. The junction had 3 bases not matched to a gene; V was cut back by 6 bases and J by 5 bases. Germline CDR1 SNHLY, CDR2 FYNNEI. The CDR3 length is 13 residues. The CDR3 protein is CASSGTANEKLFF. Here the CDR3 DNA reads TGTGCCAGCAGCGGGACAGCGAATGAAAAACTGTTTTTT.

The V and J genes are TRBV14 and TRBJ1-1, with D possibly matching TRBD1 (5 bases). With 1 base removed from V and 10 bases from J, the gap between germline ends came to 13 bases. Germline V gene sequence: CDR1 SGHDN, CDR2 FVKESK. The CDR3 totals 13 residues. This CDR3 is CASSQAGGLRAFF. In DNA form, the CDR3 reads TGTGCCAGCAGCCAAGCCGGGGGACTGCGAGCTTTCTTT.

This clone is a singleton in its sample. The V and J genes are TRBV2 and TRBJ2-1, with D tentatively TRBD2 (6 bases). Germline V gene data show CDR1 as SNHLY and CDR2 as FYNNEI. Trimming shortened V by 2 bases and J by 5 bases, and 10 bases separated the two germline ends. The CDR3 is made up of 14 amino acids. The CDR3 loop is CASSELAAHNEQFF. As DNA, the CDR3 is TGTGCCAGCAGTGAATTAGCGGCTCACAATGAGCAGTTCTTC.

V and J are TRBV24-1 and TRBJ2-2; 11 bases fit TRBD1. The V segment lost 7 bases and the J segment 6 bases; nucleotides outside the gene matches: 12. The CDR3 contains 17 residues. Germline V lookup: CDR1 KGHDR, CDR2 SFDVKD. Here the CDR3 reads CATSGQGANWFSGELFF. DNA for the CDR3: TGTGCCACCAGCGGACAGGGGGCGAATTGGTTCTCCGGGGAGCTGTTTTTT.

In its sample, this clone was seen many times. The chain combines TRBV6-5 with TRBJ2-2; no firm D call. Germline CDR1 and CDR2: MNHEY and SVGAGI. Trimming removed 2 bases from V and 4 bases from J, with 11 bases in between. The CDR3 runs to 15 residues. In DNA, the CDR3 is TGTGCCAGCAGTTACCGGCGACGGAGCACCGGGGAGCTGTTTTTT. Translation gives CASSYRRRSTGELFF.

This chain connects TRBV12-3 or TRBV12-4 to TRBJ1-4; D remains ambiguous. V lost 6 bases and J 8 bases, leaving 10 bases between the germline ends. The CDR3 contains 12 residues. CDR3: CASSYLNEKLFF. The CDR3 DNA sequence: TGTGCCAGCAGCTACCTTAACGAAAAACTGTTTTTT.

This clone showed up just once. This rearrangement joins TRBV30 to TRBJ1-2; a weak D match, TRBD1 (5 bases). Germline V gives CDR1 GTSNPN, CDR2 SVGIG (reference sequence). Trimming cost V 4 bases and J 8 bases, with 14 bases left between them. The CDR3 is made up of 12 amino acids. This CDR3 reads CAWTPGGGGYTF. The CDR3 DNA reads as TGTGCCTGGACCCCCGGGGGTGGGGGCTACACCTTC.

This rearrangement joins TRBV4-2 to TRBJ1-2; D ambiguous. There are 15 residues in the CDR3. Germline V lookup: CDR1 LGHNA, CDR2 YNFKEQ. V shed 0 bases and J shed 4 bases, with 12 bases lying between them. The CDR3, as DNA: TGTGCCAGCAGCCAAGATCTGGCCCTCGTCTATGGCTACACCTTC. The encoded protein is CASSQDLALVYGYTF.